One and the same sample provided the 29 T cell receptor beta chains below, sequenced in a study of PD-1 blockade in classical Hodgkin lymphoma. Produced via immunoSEQ multiplex PCR; TCRdb's table is partial and in-frame only. In the table there are tens of thousands of clones, roughly 90% of which are singletons. This sample's time point: newly diagnosed, previously untreated cHL patient sample. Investigators isolated CD4+ T cells from thawed PBMCs through magnetic negative selection. Sample: CD4+ T cells from blood. These receptors came from a human donor with classical Hodgkin lymphoma.

The gene calls are TRBV30 and TRBJ1-3; possibly TRBD1 for D (5 bases). V was clipped by 4 bases and J by 11 bases, with 21 bases between them. There are 14 residues in the CDR3. Germline V lookup: CDR1 GTSNPN, CDR2 SVGIG (reference sequence). CDR3 in DNA: TGTGCCTGGAACTTTTGGGGCCTGAGGTCCCCCATATATTTT. Amino acids: CAWNFWGLRSPIYF.

This chain uses TRBV5-1 with TRBJ2-1; D not certain. CDR3 length equals 15 residues. Germline V gives CDR1 SGHRS, CDR2 YFSETQ. V was pared by 5 bases and J by 5 bases, with 17 bases between. The CDR3 protein is CASRADSISHNEQFF. The DNA of the CDR3 is TGCGCCAGCAGAGCTGATTCCATATCCCACAATGAGCAGTTCTTC.

The chain couples TRBV19 to TRBJ2-2; 9 bases align to TRBD1. The CDR3 extends over 15 amino acids. V lost 7 bases and J lost 0; bases outside the gene matches: 3. Germline V gene data show CDR1 as LNHDA and CDR2 as SQIVND (reference sequence). Here the CDR3 DNA reads TGTGCCAGTAAGGGGACAGGGACGAACACCGGGGAGCTGTTTTTT. It encodes CASKGTGTNTGELFF.

The rearrangement uses TRBV4-2 and TRBJ2-2; TRBD1 aligns across 8 bases. CDR1 LGHNA and CDR2 YNFKEQ come from the germline V gene. The CDR3 spans 15 residues. The J segment lost 6 bases and the V segment lost 0 bases, leaving 3 bases of the junction unmatched. The CDR3 DNA reads TGTGCCAGCAGCCAAGACTCACAGGGGGCCGGGGAGCTGTTTTTT. Amino acids: CASSQDSQGAGELFF.

The chain recombines TRBV27 with TRBJ1-1; TRBD1 matches at 7 bases. The CDR3 runs 13 residues. The V and J ends lost 7 bases and 8 bases, in that order; junction bases with no gene match: 10. In germline, CDR1 is MNHEY, CDR2 SMNVEV (reference sequence). CDR3 protein: CASTLSPGGEAFF. CDR3 DNA sequence: TGTGCCAGCACCTTGAGTCCAGGGGGGGAAGCTTTCTTT.

The count of this clone is one. The V and J genes are TRBV19 and TRBJ2-1; D might be TRBD1 (6 bases). V dropped 5 bases and J dropped 8 bases, with 13 bases sitting between them. This CDR3 comprises 13 residues. The V gene's germline CDR1 is LNHDA and CDR2 SQIVND (reference sequence). CDR3 loop: CASSPLGGDEQFF. CDR3 in DNA: TGTGCCAGTAGTCCGTTAGGGGGAGATGAGCAGTTCTTC.

The rearrangement joins TRBV6-5 to TRBJ2-7; D possibly corresponds to TRBD1 (6 bases). V was cut by 6 bases and J by 3 bases, with 12 bases left in between. The CDR3 spans 13 residues. Germline V lookup: CDR1 MNHEY, CDR2 SVGAGI. The CDR3 nucleotides are TGTGCCAGCAGCTCAACAGGGCGCTACGAGCAGTACTTC. Its protein is CASSSTGRYEQYF.

The rearrangement links TRBV28 to TRBJ1-2; maybe TRBD1 (6 bases). CDR1 and CDR2 from the germline V gene are MDHEN and SYDVKM. This CDR3 is 12 amino acids long. V was pared by 10 bases and J by 8 bases, with 17 bases between. CDR3 in DNA: TGTGCCATCAACAGGGCCCGAGCCGGCTACACCTTC. Protein product: CAINRARAGYTF.

As concerns this clone: Distinct nucleotide sequences in the sample also encode this CDR3. V is TRBV30 and J is TRBJ1-4; TRBD1 might be the D (5 bases). Trimming removed 0 bases at V and 8 bases at J, with 19 bases between. CDR1 is GTSNPN, CDR2 SVGIG, per germline (reference sequence). This CDR3 has 16 residues. In DNA, the CDR3 is TGTGCCTGGAGTGTGAGGGGCCGCCGGGGAAGCGAAAAACTGTTTTTT. This codes for CAWSVRGRRGSEKLFF.

The chain is built from TRBV27 and TRBJ1-2; 9 bases are shared with TRBD1. CDR1 and CDR2 from the germline V gene are MNHEY and SMNVEV (reference sequence). The CDR3 totals 14 residues. V shed 6 bases, J shed 7 bases, and the junction held 9 bases outside the gene matches. CDR3 loop: CASRQTGTGSGYTF. The DNA of the CDR3 is TGTGCCAGCAGACAGACCGGGACAGGGTCTGGCTACACCTTC.

This clone was seen only once. The J gene is TRBJ1-5, the V gene TRBV5-8; D not certain. V lost 0 bases to trimming and J lost 0 bases, with 7 bases between them. The CDR3 is 15 amino acids. Germline CDR1 is SGHTS and CDR2 is YDEGEE. In DNA, the CDR3 is TGTGCCAGCAGCTTGGGACGGTATAGCAATCAGCCCCAGCATTTT. It is translated as CASSLGRYSNQPQHF.

The chain uses TRBV5-1 and TRBJ2-7, with D perhaps given as TRBD1 or TRBD2 (7 bases each). V lost 2 bases and J 0 bases, leaving 12 bases between the germline ends. The CDR3 is 15 amino acids. Per the germline V gene, CDR1 is SGHRS and CDR2 is YFSETQ. CDR3 protein: CASSLKRDSSYEQYF. The CDR3 DNA is TGCGCCAGCAGCTTAAAGCGGGACAGCTCCTACGAGCAGTACTTC.

CDR3 coding DNA: TGCGCCAGCAGCCAACTAGCGGGAGGTTTTGAAGAGACCCAGTACTTC. Translation gives CASSQLAGGFEETQYF. This chain joins TRBV5-1 and TRBJ2-5, with 12 bases identical to TRBD2. The V and J ends lost 4 bases and 3 bases, in that order; junction bases with no gene match: 7. CDR1 is SGHRS, CDR2 YFSETQ, per germline. This CDR3 has 16 residues.

This clone was detected once. The rearrangement uses TRBV19 and TRBJ2-7; D is unresolved. The V end was cut by 9 bases, the J end by 5 bases, with 8 bases between. From germline, CDR1 is LNHDA and CDR2 SQIVND (reference sequence). There are 10 residues in the CDR3. In DNA form, the CDR3 reads TGTGCCAGACTCGAAGACGAGCAGTACGTC. It specifies CARLEDEQYV.

This chain uses TRBV6-1 with TRBJ2-7, with D unclear. This CDR3 contains 12 residues. Trimming removed 8 bases from V and 4 bases from J, with 12 bases in between. The germline V gene encodes CDR1 MNHNS and CDR2 SASEGT. The CDR3 DNA reads TGTGCCAGCCGAAGAGGAGAGTACGAGCAGTACGTC. It yields the protein CASRRGEYEQYV.

The chain joins TRBV11-2 to TRBJ1-2; TRBD1 agrees at 8 bases. The ends lost 5 bases at V and 8 bases at J; junction bases unmatched: 10. Germline CDR1 and CDR2: SGHAT and FQNNGV. There are 14 residues in the CDR3. The CDR3 DNA follows: TGTGCCAGCAGCCCGGGGGCAGGGGGCAACGGCTACACCTTC. Encoded protein: CASSPGAGGNGYTF.

The chain links TRBV18 to TRBJ1-3; D unclear. The CDR3 contains 15 residues. From germline, CDR1 is KGHSH and CDR2 LQKENI. The germline V and J ends were trimmed by 6 bases and 0 bases, with 12 bases remaining between them. CDR3 coding DNA: TGTGCCAGCTCCCTTAAGGGAGACTCTGGAAACACCATATATTTT. Its translation: CASSLKGDSGNTIYF.

This clone is a singleton in its sample. The V and J genes are TRBV18 and TRBJ1-1; possibly TRBD1 for D (6 bases). CDR3 size: 13 residues. The germline CDR1 and CDR2 sequences are KGHSH and LQKENI. Trimming pared 4 bases from V and 4 bases from J, leaving 10 bases between. This chain's CDR3 is CASSQRGVTEAFF. CDR3 sequence (DNA): TGTGCCAGCTCACAAAGGGGGGTCACTGAAGCTTTCTTT.

This clone was seen just once. The chain is built from TRBV2 and TRBJ2-1; TRBD2 matches at 12 bases. The length of the CDR3 is 15 residues. With 6 bases clipped from V and 7 bases from J, the junction kept 7 bases outside the gene matches. Germline-derived CDR1 and CDR2 are SNHLY and FYNNEI. The CDR3 DNA follows: TGTGCCAGCAGCCTGACTAGCGGGAGAGGTAATGAGCAGTTCTTC. Residues: CASSLTSGRGNEQFF.

The chain carries TRBV7-2 and TRBJ1-2; 7 nucleotides match TRBD1. This CDR3 region has 13 residues. The V gene's germline CDR1 is SGHTA and CDR2 FQGNSA. The V and J ends lost 6 bases and 4 bases, in that order; junction bases with no gene match: 5. The CDR3 region is CASSPGTAYGYTF. DNA of the CDR3: TGTGCCAGCAGTCCCGGGACAGCCTATGGCTACACCTTC. The full variable domain, its missing parts supplied by reference TRBV7-2 and TRBJ1-2, is GAGVSQSPSNKVTEKGKDVELRCDPISGHTALYWYRQSLGQGLEFLIYFQGNSAPDKSGLPSDRFSAERTGGSVSTLTIQRTQQEDSAVYLCASSPGTAYGYTFGSGTRLTVV.

V is TRBV7-9 and J is TRBJ2-7; unclear D gene. Germline CDR1 is SEHNR and CDR2 is FQNEAQ (reference sequence). V gave up 6 bases and J gave up 2 bases, with 17 bases separating them. CDR3 length: 15 residues. CDR3 sequence (DNA): TGTGCCAGCAGTCAGGTTCACGGCTTTACCTACGAGCAGTACTTC. It codes for CASSQVHGFTYEQYF.

This clone has just one count. The V gene is TRBV27, the J gene TRBJ2-7; D not resolved. CDR1 is MNHEY and CDR2 is SMNVEV in the germline V gene (reference sequence). The V and J ends lost 5 bases and 8 bases respectively, with 10 bases between them. This CDR3 is 11 amino acids long. The CDR3 here is CASSRASKQYF. CDR3 sequence (DNA): TGTGCCAGCAGTCGCGCGTCGAAGCAGTACTTC.

The chain recombines TRBV2 with TRBJ2-5, with 9 bases that match TRBD1. Germline V gene data show CDR1 as SNHLY and CDR2 as FYNNEI. V shed 6 bases and J 2 bases; nucleotides not matched to a gene: 7. This CDR3 is built from 15 residues. The CDR3 nucleotides are TGTGCCAGCAGCCAGGACAGGGGACTTCAAGAGACCCAGTACTTC. The encoded protein is CASSQDRGLQETQYF.

The V gene is TRBV27, the J gene TRBJ1-2; tentatively, D is TRBD1 (5 bases). Trimming took off 6 bases at V and 5 bases at J, with 13 bases between the two ends. The CDR3 runs to 13 residues. The germline CDR1 and CDR2 sequences are MNHEY and SMNVEV (reference sequence). In DNA, the CDR3 is TGTGCCAGCAGCTGGGGACCGTATTATGGCTACACCTTC. This codes for CASSWGPYYGYTF.

The V call is TRBV5-4, the J call TRBJ1-2; the D is unclear. Germline loops: CDR1 SGHNT, CDR2 YYREEE (reference sequence). Trimming removed 0 bases from V and 4 bases from J, with 1 base in between. CDR3 length equals 11 residues. The CDR3 nucleotides read TGTGCCAGCAGCTTGGCCTATGGCTACACCTTC. Translated, it gives CASSLAYGYTF.

V is TRBV19 and J is TRBJ1-2, with TRBD1 matching 8 bases. The CDR3 extends over 13 amino acids. Trimming at V came to 5 bases and at J to 4 bases, leaving 3 bases not matched to a gene. The V gene's germline CDR1 is LNHDA and CDR2 SQIVND (reference sequence). CDR3 nucleotides: TGTGCCAGTAGTCCCAGGGGGCTCTATGGCTACACCTTC. Its translation: CASSPRGLYGYTF. The full variable domain, rest sourced from reference TRBV19 and TRBJ1-2, is DGGITQSPKYLFRKEGQNVTLSCEQNLNHDAMYWYRQDPGQGLRLIYYSQIVNDFQKGDIAEGYSVSREKKESFPLTVTSAQKNPTAFYLCASSPRGLYGYTFGSGTRLTVV.

This chain links TRBV2 with TRBJ2-1; perhaps TRBD2 as D (7 bases). The V end was cut by 2 bases, the J end by 3 bases, with 14 bases between. Germline V gives CDR1 SNHLY, CDR2 FYNNEI. The CDR3 is 16 amino acids. CDR3 in amino acids: CASSEMRGGDYNEQFF. In nucleotides, the CDR3 is TGTGCCAGCAGTGAAATGAGGGGGGGGGACTACAATGAGCAGTTCTTC.

V and J are TRBV23-1 and TRBJ2-7; D remains unclear. TRBV23-1 is classed as an ORF, of uncertain function. CDR3 size: 12 residues. The V and J ends lost 3 bases and 3 bases respectively, with 6 bases between them. The CDR3 DNA reads TGCGCCAGCAGTCATGACCTCTACGAGCAGTACGTC. Protein product: CASSHDLYEQYV.

This chain uses TRBV19 with TRBJ2-1; maybe TRBD2 (7 bases). The CDR3 sequence is 15 residues long. Per germline, CDR1 LNHDA and CDR2 SQIVND (reference sequence). V was cut by 7 bases and J by 4 bases, with 17 bases left in between. This CDR3 reads CASTGGGLNYNEQFF. CDR3 coding DNA: TGTGCCAGTACGGGGGGCGGTTTAAATTACAATGAGCAGTTCTTC.